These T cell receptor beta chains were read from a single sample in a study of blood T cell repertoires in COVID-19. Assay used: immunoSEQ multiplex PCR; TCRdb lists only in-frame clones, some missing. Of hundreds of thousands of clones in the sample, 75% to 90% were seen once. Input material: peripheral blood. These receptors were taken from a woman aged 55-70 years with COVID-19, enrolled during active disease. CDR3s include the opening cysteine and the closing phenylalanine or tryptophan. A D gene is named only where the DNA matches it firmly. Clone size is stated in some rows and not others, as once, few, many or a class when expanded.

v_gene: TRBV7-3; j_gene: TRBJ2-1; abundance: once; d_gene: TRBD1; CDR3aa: CASSGRDSLYNEQFF; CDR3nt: TGTGCCAGCAGCGGCCGGGACAGCCTTTACAATGAGCAGTTCTTC
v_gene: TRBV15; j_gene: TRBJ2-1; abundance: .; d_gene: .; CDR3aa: CATSRDHGGGNEQFF; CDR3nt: TGTGCCACCAGCAGAGATCACGGGGGAGGCAATGAGCAGTTCTTC
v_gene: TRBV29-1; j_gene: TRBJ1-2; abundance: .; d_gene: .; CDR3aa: CSVEDQGRARTGYTF; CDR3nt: TGCAGCGTTGAAGATCAAGGGAGGGCCCGTACAGGCTACACCTTC
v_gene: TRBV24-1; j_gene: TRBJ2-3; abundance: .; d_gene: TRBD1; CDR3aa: CATSDPGGQGTDTQYF; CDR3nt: TGTGCCACCAGTGACCCAGGGGGCCAGGGCACAGATACGCAGTATTTT
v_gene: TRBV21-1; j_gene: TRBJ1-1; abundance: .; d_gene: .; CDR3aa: CASSKAQGNLTEAFF; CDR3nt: TGTGCCAGCAGCAAAGCTCAGGGCAATCTCACTGAAGCTTTCTTT
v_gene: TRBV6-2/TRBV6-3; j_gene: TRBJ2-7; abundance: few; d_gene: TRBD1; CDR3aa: CASSYGPGQGSYEQYF; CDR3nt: TGTGCCAGCAGTTACGGGCCGGGACAGGGTTCCTACGAGCAGTACTTC
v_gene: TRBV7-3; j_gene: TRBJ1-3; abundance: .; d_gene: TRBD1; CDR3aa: CASSLNSGGTGDTIYF; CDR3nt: TGTGCCAGCAGCTTAAATTCAGGGGGAACAGGGGACACCATATATTTT
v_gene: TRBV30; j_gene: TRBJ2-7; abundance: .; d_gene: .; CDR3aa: CAWSYRAVYEQYF; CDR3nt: TGTGCCTGGAGCTACAGGGCTGTCTACGAGCAGTACTTC
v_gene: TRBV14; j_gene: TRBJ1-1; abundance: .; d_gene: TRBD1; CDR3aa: CASSQEWAGGMNTEAFF; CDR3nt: TGTGCCAGCAGCCAAGAATGGGCAGGGGGTATGAACACTGAAGCTTTCTTT
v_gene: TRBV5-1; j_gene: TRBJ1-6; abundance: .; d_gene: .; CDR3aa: CASSTLPQGNNSPLHF; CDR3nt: TGCGCCAGCAGCACCCTCCCGCAGGGGAACAATTCACCCCTCCACTTT
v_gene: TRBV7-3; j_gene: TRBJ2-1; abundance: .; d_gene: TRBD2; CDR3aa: CASSLFGFASGGYNEQFF; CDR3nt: TGTGCCAGCAGCTTATTTGGTTTCGCTAGCGGGGGATACAATGAGCAGTTCTTC
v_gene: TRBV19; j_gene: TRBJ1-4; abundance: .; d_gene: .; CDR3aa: CASSWSYNEKLFF; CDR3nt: TGTGCCAGTAGTTGGAGTTATAATGAAAAACTGTTTTTT
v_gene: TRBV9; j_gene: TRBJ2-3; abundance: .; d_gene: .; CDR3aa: CASSVGGVITDTQYF; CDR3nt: TGTGCCAGCAGCGTAGGGGGGGTGATCACAGATACGCAGTATTTT
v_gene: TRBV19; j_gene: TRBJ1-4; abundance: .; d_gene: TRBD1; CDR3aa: CASSRRQGVDEKLFF; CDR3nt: TGTGCCAGTAGTAGACGACAGGGGGTTGATGAAAAACTGTTTTTT
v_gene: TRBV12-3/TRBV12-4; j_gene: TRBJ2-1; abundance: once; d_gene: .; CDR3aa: CASSNTPGEQFF; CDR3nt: TGTGCCAGCAGTAATACGCCAGGGGAGCAGTTCTTC
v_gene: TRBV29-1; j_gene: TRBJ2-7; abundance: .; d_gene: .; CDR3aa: CSVEAGGYEQYF; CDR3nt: TGCAGCGTTGAAGCAGGGGGGTACGAGCAGTACTTC
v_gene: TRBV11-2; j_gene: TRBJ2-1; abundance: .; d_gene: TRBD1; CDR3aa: CASSNQGAVYNEQFF; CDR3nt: TGTGCCAGCAGCAACCAGGGGGCGGTGTACAATGAGCAGTTCTTC
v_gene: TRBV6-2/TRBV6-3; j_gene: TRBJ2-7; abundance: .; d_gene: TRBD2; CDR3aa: CASSYPFGTSGGYEQYF; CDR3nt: TGTGCCAGCAGTTACCCTTTCGGGACTAGCGGGGGCTACGAGCAGTACTTC
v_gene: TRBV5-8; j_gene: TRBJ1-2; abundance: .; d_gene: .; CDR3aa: CASSPRIYGYTF; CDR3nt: TGTGCCAGCAGCCCGAGAATCTATGGCTACACCTTC
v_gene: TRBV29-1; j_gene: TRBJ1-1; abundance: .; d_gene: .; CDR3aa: CSVARQSNTEAFF; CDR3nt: TGCAGCGTTGCGCGACAGTCGAACACTGAAGCTTTCTTT
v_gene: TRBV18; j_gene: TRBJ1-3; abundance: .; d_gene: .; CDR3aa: CASSSQGTGNTIYF; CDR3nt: TGTGCCAGCTCGTCACAGGGTACTGGAAACACCATATATTTT
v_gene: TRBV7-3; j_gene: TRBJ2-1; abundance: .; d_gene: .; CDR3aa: CASSSHAIGGAPNEQFF; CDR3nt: TGTGCCAGCAGCTCCCACGCGATAGGGGGGGCTCCCAATGAGCAGTTCTTC
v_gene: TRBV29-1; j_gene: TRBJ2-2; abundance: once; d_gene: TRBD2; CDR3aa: CSVRGLAGGLNTGELFF; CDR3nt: TGCAGCGTCAGGGGACTAGCGGGGGGACTAAACACCGGGGAGCTGTTTTTT
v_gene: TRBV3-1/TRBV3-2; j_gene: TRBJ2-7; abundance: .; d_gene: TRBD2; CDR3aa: CASTQSGGALGFEQYF; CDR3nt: TGTGCCAGCACTCAGAGCGGGGGGGCCTTGGGATTCGAGCAGTACTTC
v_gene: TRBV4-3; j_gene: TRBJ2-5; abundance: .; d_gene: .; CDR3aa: CASSQSSLETQYF; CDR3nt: TGCGCCAGCAGCCAGAGTAGTTTGGAGACCCAGTACTTC
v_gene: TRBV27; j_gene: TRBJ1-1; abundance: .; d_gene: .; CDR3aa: CASSPVTGSAEAFF; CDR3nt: TGTGCCAGCAGCCCCGTTACAGGATCGGCTGAAGCTTTCTTT